Below, 32 T cell receptor beta chains from the same sample are listed, as sequenced in a study of response to subunit inactivated influenza vaccine. One entry per CDR3 protein, called by TCRdb with MiXCR from the RT-PCR reads. This table holds about 480,000 distinct CDR3 sequences, about 25% found once. Material: CD4+ T cells sorted from PBMCs, obtained roughly 5 days after vaccination. The receptor source for this set is a man aged 45-65 years who received an inactivated influenza vaccine.

This chain connects TRBV6-2 or TRBV6-3 to TRBJ2-1; 12 nucleotides match TRBD2. The V segment lost 6 bases and the J segment 6 bases; nucleotides outside the gene matches: 15. CDR3 length: 18 residues. CDR1 is MNHEY, CDR2 SVGEGT, per germline. The DNA of the CDR3 is TGTGCCAGCAGATTCCCGACTAGCGGGAGCCCCAACTCCAATGAGCAGTTCTTC. It encodes CASRFPTSGSPNSNEQFF.

This clonotype showed up just a few times. The chain joins TRBV12-3 or TRBV12-4 to TRBJ1-2, with a possible D match to TRBD1 (5 bases). CDR3 length: 14 amino acids. Deletions cut 3 bases from V and 5 bases from J, with 13 bases between. DNA for the CDR3: TGTGCCAGCAGTTTGAGGTGGAGGGGATATGGCTACACCTTC. It specifies CASSLRWRGYGYTF.

The genes are TRBV12-3 or TRBV12-4 and TRBJ1-2; 7 nucleotides align to TRBD1. CDR3 length equals 13 residues. V trimming: 3 bases; J trimming: 4 bases; junction bases outside the gene matches: 2. CDR3 nucleotide sequence: TGTGCCAGCAGTTTGACAGGGCCCTATGGCTACACCTTC. Encoded protein: CASSLTGPYGYTF.

V and J are TRBV7-2 and TRBJ2-7; 11 bases align to TRBD2. With 0 bases clipped from V and 1 base from J, the junction kept 5 bases outside the gene matches. Germline assignment: CDR1 SGHTA and CDR2 FQGNSA. This CDR3 comprises 17 residues. CDR3 protein: CASSLASGRAGSYEQYF. The DNA of the CDR3 is TGTGCCAGCAGCTTAGCTAGCGGGAGGGCCGGGTCCTACGAGCAGTACTTC.

The rearrangement joins TRBV12-5 to TRBJ2-7, with a possible D match to TRBD2 (5 bases). Germline V CDR1 and CDR2: LGHNT, FRNRAP. The germline V and J ends were trimmed by 3 bases and 7 bases, with 22 bases remaining between them. The CDR3 loop spans 16 amino acids. CDR3 region: CASGLSLRGSLYEQYF. The DNA for the CDR3 is TGTGCTAGTGGTTTAAGTCTACGAGGGAGTTTGTATGAGCAGTACTTC.

This clonotype turned up a few times. J is TRBJ2-5 and V is TRBV6-1; weak D call: TRBD1 (6 bases). The germline V gene has CDR1 MNHNS and CDR2 SASEGT. The CDR3 is 13 amino acids. The V end was cut by 5 bases, the J end by 3 bases, with 10 bases between. The DNA of the CDR3 is TGTGCCAGCAGTCGGACAGTCGAAGAGACCCAGTACTTC. As protein: CASSRTVEETQYF.

The V gene is TRBV27, the J gene TRBJ1-2; possibly TRBD1 for D (6 bases). Germline V gene sequence: CDR1 MNHEY, CDR2 SMNVEV (reference sequence). The CDR3 contains 13 residues. V dropped 8 bases and J dropped 2 bases, with 12 bases sitting between them. The CDR3, as DNA: TGTGCCAGCCGGGGGCGGACAAACTATGGCTACACCTTC. This sequence encodes CASRGRTNYGYTF.

This clonotype was counted a few times. V gene TRBV10-3 combines with J gene TRBJ2-1, with 11 bases matching TRBD2. Germline V gives CDR1 ENHRY, CDR2 SYGVKD. Trimming removed 7 bases from V and 1 base from J; junction bases left unmatched: 3. The CDR3 loop spans 15 amino acids. The CDR3 reads CAITRTSGSYNEQFF. DNA of the CDR3: TGTGCCATCACCCGGACTAGCGGGTCCTACAATGAGCAGTTCTTC.

This clonotype has just a few counts. V gene TRBV15 combines with J gene TRBJ1-1, with 8 bases matching TRBD1. This CDR3 spans 15 amino acids. With V trimmed by 1 base and J by 3 bases, 4 bases remained unmatched. CDR1 and CDR2 (germline): LNHNV, YYDKDF (reference sequence). CDR3 coding DNA: TGTGCCACCAGCAGAGGTACAGGGGGGCACACTGAAGCTTTCTTT. Protein product: CATSRGTGGHTEAFF. The full variable domain, completed using reference TRBV15 and TRBJ1-1, is DAMVIQNPRYQVTQFGKPVTLSCSQTLNHNVMYWYQQKSSQAPKLLFHYYDKDFNNEADTPDNFQSRRPNTSFCFLDIRSPGLGDTAMYLCATSRGTGGHTEAFFGQGTRLTVV.

This clonotype was counted only a few times. CDR3: CASSLASGDRHYEQYF. Here the CDR3 DNA reads TGCGCCAGCAGCTTGGCTTCCGGAGACCGCCACTACGAGCAGTACTTC. The chain joins TRBV5-1 to TRBJ2-7, with D uncertain. Trimming shortened V by 0 bases and J by 3 bases, and 16 bases separated the two germline ends. CDR1 and CDR2 (germline): SGHRS, YFSETQ. CDR3 size: 16 residues.

There are a few counts of this clonotype. The V gene is TRBV12-3 or TRBV12-4, the J gene TRBJ2-1; D gene unclear. Between the trimmed V and J ends, which lost 4 bases and 3 bases, there was a span of 10 bases. The CDR3 has 14 residues. CDR3 residues: CASSSRPDYNEQFF. CDR3 DNA: TGTGCCAGCAGTTCCCGACCGGACTACAATGAGCAGTTCTTC.

Only a few counts were recorded for this clonotype. The CDR3 nucleotides read TGCAGCGCAAGGGGGGGAGGGGGTACCACTGAAGCTTTCTTT. Translation: CSARGGGGTTEAFF. V gene TRBV29-1 combines with J gene TRBJ1-1, with D tentatively TRBD1 (6 bases). Germline CDR1 reads SQVTM; CDR2 reads ANQGSEA. The CDR3 totals 14 residues. Trimming took off 7 bases at V and 4 bases at J, with 19 bases between the two ends.

The chain links TRBV25-1 to TRBJ2-5; D call uncertain. This CDR3 comprises 13 residues. V was clipped by 2 bases and J by 1 base, with 5 bases between them. Per germline, CDR1 MGHDK and CDR2 SYGVNS. CDR3 coding DNA: TGTGCCAGCAGTGAACAGGCCCAAGAGACCCAGTACTTC. As protein: CASSEQAQETQYF.

This chain joins TRBV30 and TRBJ1-2, with D perhaps TRBD1 (6 bases). The germline V gene encodes CDR1 GTSNPN and CDR2 SVGIG (reference sequence). V was pared by 3 bases and J by 3 bases, with 17 bases between. This CDR3 has 15 residues. CDR3 residues: CAWSGNRELDYGYTF. The CDR3 nucleotides are TGTGCCTGGAGCGGAAACAGGGAACTTGACTATGGCTACACCTTC.

This clonotype was seen only a few times. The chain carries TRBV20-1 and TRBJ2-3; the D is unclear. Germline assignment: CDR1 DFQATT and CDR2 SNEGSKA (reference sequence). CDR3 length: 14 residues. Between the trimmed V and J ends, which lost 4 bases and 7 bases, there was a span of 18 bases. The CDR3 spells CSAKTPSTSHTQYF. The CDR3 DNA reads as TGCAGTGCTAAAACCCCCTCGACCTCCCATACGCAGTATTTT.

The chain recombines TRBV7-2 with TRBJ2-3; a possible D gene is TRBD2 (5 bases). In germline, CDR1 is SGHTA, CDR2 FQGNSA. V was trimmed by 5 bases and J by 5 bases, leaving 8 bases between them. The CDR3 is 12 residues long. The CDR3 bases are TGTGCCAGCAGCACTACTAGAGATACGCAGTATTTT. Residues: CASSTTRDTQYF.

The table lists this clonotype with a few counts. V usage is TRBV29-1 and J usage is TRBJ2-7; unclear D gene. The length of the CDR3 is 11 residues. CDR1 is SQVTM and CDR2 is ANQGSEA in the germline V gene. V lost 4 bases, J lost 3 bases, and 7 bases lay in between. CDR3 protein: CSVGKVYEQYF. The CDR3 nucleotides read TGCAGCGTTGGAAAGGTCTACGAGCAGTACTTC.

This clonotype was detected a few times. The chain joins TRBV20-1 to TRBJ2-5, with TRBD1 identical over 8 bases. With V trimmed by 1 base and J by 3 bases, 4 bases remained unmatched. The germline V gene has CDR1 DFQATT and CDR2 SNEGSKA (reference sequence). The CDR3 extends over 14 amino acids. The CDR3 spells CSARALTGEETQYF. The DNA for the CDR3 is TGCAGTGCTAGAGCTTTGACAGGGGAAGAGACCCAGTACTTC.

This clonotype was observed a few times. The J gene is TRBJ2-7, the V gene TRBV7-9; D tentatively fits TRBD1 or TRBD2 (5 bases each). The CDR3 runs to 15 residues. The germline V gene encodes CDR1 SEHNR and CDR2 FQNEAQ (reference sequence). The V end lost 3 bases, the J end lost 2 bases, and 14 bases lay between the germline ends. In DNA, the CDR3 is TGTGCCAGCAGCTTTGGACACGGGGTCACCTACGAGCAGTACTTC. Amino acids: CASSFGHGVTYEQYF.

The V and J genes are TRBV20-1 and TRBJ1-6; TRBD1 aligns across 7 bases. The germline CDR1 and CDR2 sequences are DFQATT and SNEGSKA (reference sequence). J gave up 7 bases and V 3 bases, and 6 bases lay outside the gene matches. This CDR3 is 14 amino acids long. Written as DNA, the CDR3 is TGCAGTGCTAGGGCCGGGACAGACAATTCACCCCTCCACTTT. Amino acids: CSARAGTDNSPLHF.

The V gene is TRBV2, the J gene TRBJ1-5; no reliable D call. Germline V gene data show CDR1 as SNHLY and CDR2 as FYNNEI. There are 14 residues in the CDR3. Trimming removed 7 bases from V and 0 bases from J, with 10 bases in between. The CDR3 DNA reads TGTGCCAGCACCACCGGGAATAGCAATCAGCCCCAGCATTTT. The encoded protein is CASTTGNSNQPQHF.

The chain joins TRBV15 to TRBJ2-3, with TRBD1 as a possible D gene (5 bases). There are 15 residues in the CDR3. Germline V gene data show CDR1 as LNHNV and CDR2 as YYDKDF (reference sequence). Trimming stripped 3 bases from V and 3 bases from J, with 13 bases between. The CDR3 protein is CATSSSIQGTDTQYF. DNA for the CDR3: TGTGCCACCAGCAGTTCGATCCAGGGTACAGATACGCAGTATTTT.

With regard to this clonotype: Mismatch with germline at one junction end may stem from a read error. The rearrangement links TRBV7-7 to TRBJ2-6; unclear D gene. The CDR3 is 14 amino acids. Germline V gives CDR1 SSHAT, CDR2 FNYEAQ (reference sequence). The CDR3 spells CASSPSRGANVLTF. The CDR3 coding sequence is TGTGCTAGCAGCCCCTCGAGGGGGGCCAACGTCCTGACTTTC.

The chain uses TRBV12-3 or TRBV12-4 and TRBJ2-7; weak D call: TRBD2 (6 bases). This CDR3 spans 12 amino acids. Trimming cost V 11 bases and J 6 bases, with 17 bases left between them. The CDR3 reads CAASRGTGEQYF. CDR3 nucleotide sequence: TGTGCCGCCTCTCGGGGGACCGGCGAGCAGTACTTC.

About this clonotype itself: At one end the junction does not follow the germline gene, possibly because of a read error. The chain joins TRBV7-2 to TRBJ2-7; 8 positions match TRBD2. CDR1 is SGHTA, CDR2 FQGNSA, per germline. The length of the CDR3 is 14 residues. The CDR3 reads CACSPTSVPYEQYF. The DNA for the CDR3 is TGTGCCTGCAGCCCGACTAGCGTTCCCTACGAGCAGTACTTC.

This clonotype was recorded a few times. This sequence joins TRBV5-1 and TRBJ2-7; D is undetermined. Germline loops: CDR1 SGHRS, CDR2 YFSETQ. This CDR3 is built from 13 residues. Trimming pared 3 bases from V and 3 bases from J, leaving 10 bases between. CDR3 in DNA: TGCGCCAGCAGCTCCCGTGGGGTCTACGAGCAGTACTTC. Translated, it gives CASSSRGVYEQYF.

This clonotype occurred many times. V gene TRBV30 combines with J gene TRBJ2-1, with D unclear. CDR1 is GTSNPN, CDR2 SVGIG, per germline (reference sequence). The CDR3 runs to 13 residues. V gave up 3 bases and J gave up 6 bases, with 12 bases separating them. The CDR3 spells CAWRALLSNEQFF. Here the CDR3 DNA reads TGTGCCTGGAGGGCCTTACTCAGCAATGAGCAGTTCTTC.

This clonotype came up a few times. J is TRBJ1-1 and V is TRBV6-5, with D unclear. Germline CDR1 is MNHEY and CDR2 is SVGAGI. This CDR3 region has 13 residues. Trimming cost V 2 bases and J 4 bases, with 8 bases left between them. CDR3 amino acids: CASSYAWGTEAFF. As DNA, the CDR3 is TGTGCCAGCAGTTACGCGTGGGGCACTGAAGCTTTCTTT.

This chain connects TRBV4-2 to TRBJ2-5; TRBD2 matches 10 bases. V dropped 3 bases and J dropped 5; count of bases not matched to a gene: 9. The CDR3 length is 16 residues. The V gene's germline CDR1 is LGHNA and CDR2 YNFKEQ. The DNA for the CDR3 is TGTGCCAGCAGCCAGGAACTAGCGGGGTCCGGGGAGACCCAGTACTTC. Translated: CASSQELAGSGETQYF.

Concerning this clonotype itself: One junction end disagrees with the germline gene, perhaps due to a read error. The rearrangement joins TRBV5-1 to TRBJ2-5; D remains ambiguous. CDR1 SGHRS and CDR2 YFSETQ come from the germline V gene. The CDR3 runs to 13 residues. CDR3 region: CASSLAGRSIGNF. The DNA for the CDR3 is TGCGCCAGCAGCTTGGCTGGCAGGTCCATTGGAAACTTC.

This clonotype was recorded a few times. The gene calls are TRBV20-1 and TRBJ2-3, with D possibly matching TRBD2 (6 bases). Germline V CDR1 and CDR2: DFQATT, SNEGSKA (reference sequence). The CDR3 loop spans 14 amino acids. V lost 6 bases and J lost 0, with 13 bases in between. This CDR3 is CSASGSSSTDTQYF. DNA of the CDR3: TGCAGTGCAAGCGGGTCCAGTAGCACAGATACGCAGTATTTT.

This clonotype was counted many times. V is TRBV12-3 or TRBV12-4 and J is TRBJ2-7, with 9 bases that match TRBD2. The CDR3 is made up of 16 amino acids. V lost 6 bases to trimming and J lost 8 bases; unmatched junction nucleotides: 17. CDR3 amino acids: CASSYPLTSGTYQQYF. The CDR3 DNA reads TGTGCCAGCAGCTATCCCCTGACTAGCGGTACCTATCAGCAGTACTTC.